The entry below gives a single T cell receptor beta chain sequence along with its context. Donors had no recently reported acute infections or vaccinations and were HIV-negative. The entry originates in a study of shared clonotypes between healthy human individuals. Study background: A donor's plate count was three for CD4 naive and three for CD4 memory; CD8 naive had two and CD8 memory one.

TCRdb's copy holds only in-frame clones and misses some; the assay was immunoSEQ multiplex PCR. The top ten hold about 0.36% of the sample, which has some 2,500,000 clones, roughly 90% seen once. V dropped 4 bases and J dropped 3; count of bases not matched to a gene: 7. This CDR3 is 16 amino acids long. In germline, CDR1 is SGHRS, CDR2 YFSETQ. The specimen was naive CD4+ T cells from PBMCs. Subset here: CD45RA+ positively selected. This chain links TRBV5-1 with TRBJ2-7; TRBD2 agrees at 13 bases. The receptor's source is a man between 18 and 29 years old in good health. Some clones in this sample may be carry-over from other donors' samples. The DNA for the CDR3 is TGCGCCAGCAGCGGCCCGGGACTAGCGGGATTCTACGAGCAGTACTTC. Translation gives CASSGPGLAGFYEQYF.